The 21 T cell receptor beta chains below come from one sample, sequenced in a study of graft-versus-host responses after intestinal transplantation. Data came from immunoSEQ multiplex PCR; TCRdb stores just in-frame clones and leaves some out. Among roughly 89,000 clones, about nine tenths were seen once, and the ten largest hold 0.09% to 0.1%. These TCRs' antigens remain unknown. The sample here was unstimulated CD4+ T cells sorted from spleen or lymph node cells, taken before intestinal transplant. These receptors came from a human donor who received an intestinal transplant.

This chain connects TRBV2 to TRBJ1-3, with 8 bases identical to TRBD1. The CDR3 is 16 residues long. Germline CDR1 SNHLY, CDR2 FYNNEI. V trimming: 4 bases; J trimming: 0 bases; junction bases outside the gene matches: 5. CDR3 in amino acids: CASSADDRGSGNTIYF. In nucleotides, the CDR3 is TGTGCCAGCAGTGCCGACGACAGGGGCTCTGGAAACACCATATATTTT.

This clone has more than one count but fewer than ten. This chain joins TRBV6-5 and TRBJ1-2, with D possibly TRBD1 on 5 matching bases. Trimming pared 10 bases from V and 4 bases from J, leaving 16 bases between. The CDR3 runs to 13 residues. The germline gives CDR1 MNHEY, CDR2 SVGAGI. CDR3 coding DNA: TGTGCCACCGGTCCAGGGCTGCGCTATGGCTACACCTTC. It translates to CATGPGLRYGYTF.

The chain uses TRBV6-6 and TRBJ1-1; 9 nucleotides align to TRBD1. The trim removed 0 bases at V and 4 bases at J, leaving 3 bases unmatched. Per the germline V gene, CDR1 is MNHNY and CDR2 is SVGAGI (reference sequence). The CDR3 consists of 15 residues. The CDR3 nucleotides read TGTGCCAGCAGTTACTCACAGGGGGCCGGCACTGAAGCTTTCTTT. The encoded protein is CASSYSQGAGTEAFF.

The CDR3 region is CASRGQGMNTEAFF. The CDR3 DNA follows: TGCGCCAGCAGGGGGCAGGGGATGAACACTGAAGCTTTCTTT. The chain combines TRBV5-1 with TRBJ1-1, with D possibly matching TRBD1 (6 bases). Trimming pared 5 bases from V and 0 bases from J, leaving 11 bases between. The CDR3 loop spans 14 amino acids. Germline V CDR1 and CDR2: SGHRS, YFSETQ.

V is TRBV14 and J is TRBJ2-5, with D perhaps TRBD2 (6 bases). CDR3 length: 15 amino acids. The germline V and J ends were trimmed by 0 bases and 4 bases, with 12 bases remaining between them. Germline assignment: CDR1 SGHDN and CDR2 FVKESK. In DNA, the CDR3 is TGTGCCAGCAGCCAAGATAGACTAGAAGGAGAGACCCAGTACTTC. This encodes CASSQDRLEGETQYF. The whole variable domain, remainder taken from reference TRBV14 and TRBJ2-5, is EAGVTQFPSHSVIEKGQTVTLRCDPISGHDNLYWYRRVMGKEIKFLLHFVKESKQDESGMPNNRFLAERTGGTYSTLKVQPAELEDSGVYFCASSQDRLEGETQYFGPGTRLLVL.

The CDR3 DNA reads TGTGCCAGCAGCACCGGGACAGGGCTCGTCAGCACCGGGGAGCTGTTTTTT. Its protein product is CASSTGTGLVSTGELFF. The chain combines TRBV7-7 with TRBJ2-2, with 9 nucleotides matching TRBD1. The CDR3 contains 17 residues. The V segment lost 5 bases and the J segment 4 bases; nucleotides outside the gene matches: 11. Looked up from germline, CDR1 is SSHAT and CDR2 is FNYEAQ (reference sequence).

This rearrangement joins TRBV6-5 to TRBJ1-6; 8 positions match TRBD1. This CDR3 is built from 15 residues. V dropped 5 bases and J dropped 10; count of bases not matched to a gene: 10. CDR1 and CDR2 (germline): MNHEY, SVGAGI. This chain's CDR3 is CASSQNRQGNSPLHF. For the CDR3, the DNA is TGTGCCAGCAGTCAAAACCGACAGGGGAACTCACCCCTCCACTTT.

CDR3 DNA: TGTGCCAGCAGCTCGACAGGGGCCCTCTACGAGCAGTACTTC. This sequence encodes CASSSTGALYEQYF. The J gene is TRBJ2-7, the V gene TRBV7-2, with 8 bases aligning to TRBD1. CDR1 is SGHTA and CDR2 is FQGNSA in the germline V gene. The CDR3 has 14 residues. V trimming: 4 bases; J trimming: 3 bases; junction bases outside the gene matches: 5.

The chain links TRBV7-9 to TRBJ2-2; D possibly corresponds to TRBD2 (6 bases). The length of the CDR3 is 17 residues. Trimming removed 10 bases at V and 5 bases at J, with 26 bases between. Germline CDR1 and CDR2: SEHNR and FQNEAQ (reference sequence). CDR3 coding DNA: TGTGCCACCGAAGGGGACTCACGAAAAGTTGAGACCGGGGAGCTGTTTTTT. Translation: CATEGDSRKVETGELFF.

The V call is TRBV6-5, the J call TRBJ2-1; D is undetermined. The CDR3 is 13 residues long. Germline loops: CDR1 MNHEY, CDR2 SVGAGI. V lost 5 bases and J 6 bases, leaving 11 bases between the germline ends. The chain's CDR3 is CASSTPSGNEQFF. Written as DNA, the CDR3 is TGTGCCAGCAGTACCCCCTCAGGCAATGAGCAGTTCTTC.

The chain couples TRBV5-6 to TRBJ2-3, with D possibly TRBD1 on 5 matching bases. Germline CDR1 reads SGHDT; CDR2 reads YYEEEE. This CDR3 is 17 amino acids long. Trimming removed 2 bases from V and 3 bases from J, with 19 bases in between. The CDR3 bases are TGTGCCAGCAGCTTAGGCGACAGACCCCCAGGGACAGATACGCAGTATTTT. This sequence encodes CASSLGDRPPGTDTQYF.

The chain links TRBV4-3 to TRBJ2-7, with D perhaps matching TRBD1 (5 bases). V was cut by 1 base and J by 1 base, with 11 bases left in between. The CDR3 covers 15 residues. Germline CDR1 reads LGHNA; CDR2 reads YSLEER. The chain's CDR3 is CASSQAIGQSYEQYF. The CDR3 DNA follows: TGCGCCAGCAGCCAAGCCATAGGACAATCCTACGAGCAGTACTTC.

The rearrangement uses TRBV23-1 and TRBJ1-5, with D perhaps matching TRBD1 (5 bases). TRBV23-1 is classed as an ORF, of uncertain function. The CDR3 has 19 residues. Deletions cut 0 bases from V and 1 base from J, with 19 bases between. CDR3 region: CASSQSKNSRVISNQPQHF. The CDR3 DNA reads TGCGCCAGCAGTCAATCGAAAAATTCCAGGGTGATAAGCAATCAGCCCCAGCATTTT.

The chain is built from TRBV5-6 and TRBJ2-4; 10 bases agree with TRBD2. J gave up 0 bases and V 4 bases, and 13 bases lay outside the gene matches. The CDR3 consists of 19 residues. Per the germline V gene, CDR1 is SGHDT and CDR2 is YYEEEE. The CDR3 nucleotides read TGTGCCAGCAGCCAAAGACTAGCGGGTATTATCCTAGCCAAAAACATTCAGTACTTC. It yields the protein CASSQRLAGIILAKNIQYF.

V gene TRBV30 combines with J gene TRBJ2-7, with D maybe TRBD1 (6 bases). The ends were cut back, 0 bases at V and 0 bases at J, with 15 bases in the middle. The CDR3 runs 16 residues. Germline values: CDR1 GTSNPN, CDR2 SVGIG (reference sequence). CDR3 amino acids: CAWSVPSPGASYEQYF. For the CDR3, the DNA is TGTGCCTGGAGTGTACCCTCCCCAGGGGCCTCCTACGAGCAGTACTTC.

The rearrangement links TRBV4-3 to TRBJ1-6; possible D gene TRBD1, 5 bases. Germline V gene lookup returns CDR1 LGHNA and CDR2 YSLEER. This CDR3 is 16 amino acids long. V gave up 1 base and J gave up 1 base, with 8 bases separating them. CDR3 coding DNA: TGCGCCAGCAGCCAAGTACAGGTGTCCTATAATTCACCCCTCCACTTT. Translation: CASSQVQVSYNSPLHF.

J is TRBJ2-6 and V is TRBV5-1; D not certain. The CDR3 contains 15 residues. CDR1 is SGHRS, CDR2 YFSETQ, per germline. Trimming shortened V by 3 bases and J by 1 base, and 8 bases separated the two germline ends. In DNA form, the CDR3 reads TGCGCCAGCAGCTCCGTAACTTCTGGGGCCAACGTCCTGACTTTC. Residues: CASSSVTSGANVLTF. The full variable domain, completed using reference TRBV5-1 and TRBJ2-6, is KAGVTQTPRYLIKTRGQQVTLSCSPISGHRSVSWYQQTPGQGLQFLFEYFSETQRNKGNFPGRFSGRQFSNSRSEMNVSTLELGDSALYLCASSSVTSGANVLTFGAGSRLTVL.

The rearrangement links TRBV30 to TRBJ2-1, with 7 bases that match TRBD1. Germline CDR1 reads GTSNPN; CDR2 reads SVGIG (reference sequence). CDR3 size: 15 residues. With 3 bases clipped from V and 4 bases from J, the junction kept 9 bases outside the gene matches. The DNA for the CDR3 is TGTGCCTGGAGCGCGACCGGGACAGTTTACAATGAGCAGTTCTTC. It specifies CAWSATGTVYNEQFF.

The chain combines TRBV5-1 with TRBJ1-2, with 8 bases lining up with TRBD1. The CDR3 consists of 16 residues. Trimming removed 3 bases from V and 5 bases from J; junction bases left unmatched: 12. CDR1 SGHRS and CDR2 YFSETQ come from the germline V gene. The CDR3 DNA follows: TGCGCCAGCAGCTGGAATGTGGCCGGACAGGGATATGGCTACACCTTC. It is translated as CASSWNVAGQGYGYTF. The whole variable domain, remainder taken from reference TRBV5-1 and TRBJ1-2, is KAGVTQTPRYLIKTRGQQVTLSCSPISGHRSVSWYQQTPGQGLQFLFEYFSETQRNKGNFPGRFSGRQFSNSRSEMNVSTLELGDSALYLCASSWNVAGQGYGYTFGSGTRLTVV.

The V and J genes are TRBV19 and TRBJ2-7; no clear D gene. This CDR3 has 14 amino acids. In germline, CDR1 is LNHDA, CDR2 SQIVND (reference sequence). Trimming left V 3 bases short and J 0 bases short, with 9 bases between. CDR3 DNA sequence: TGTGCCAGTAGTATCGACACCAGCTCCTACGAGCAGTACTTC. Protein: CASSIDTSSYEQYF.

V and J are TRBV7-7 and TRBJ1-1; 10 bases are a match to TRBD1. There are 18 residues in the CDR3. Germline CDR1 reads SSHAT; CDR2 reads FNYEAQ (reference sequence). Losses at the gene ends were 7 bases for V and 1 base for J; bases not matched to a gene: 15. CDR3 DNA sequence: TGTGCCAGCATCCTAGACAGGGGGCGCGGGAAAACGAACACTGAAGCTTTCTTT. Translated, it gives CASILDRGRGKTNTEAFF.